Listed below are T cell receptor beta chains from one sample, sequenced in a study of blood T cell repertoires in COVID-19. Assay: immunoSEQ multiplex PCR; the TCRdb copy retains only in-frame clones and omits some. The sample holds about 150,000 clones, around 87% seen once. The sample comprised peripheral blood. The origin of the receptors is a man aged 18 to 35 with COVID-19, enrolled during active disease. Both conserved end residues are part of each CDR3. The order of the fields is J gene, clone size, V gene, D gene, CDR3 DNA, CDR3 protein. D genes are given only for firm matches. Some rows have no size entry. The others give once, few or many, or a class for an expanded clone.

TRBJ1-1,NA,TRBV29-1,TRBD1,TGCAGCGTTGTTCCCTGGGACAGTACACTGGGAGCTTTCTTT,CSVVPWDSTLGAFF
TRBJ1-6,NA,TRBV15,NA,TGTGCCACCAGCAGAGATCGGGGAACAAGGTCACCCCTCCACTTT,CATSRDRGTRSPLHF
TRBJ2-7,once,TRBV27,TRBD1,TGTGCCAGCAGTCTCAACCGGGACAGGAACTCCTACGAGCAGTACTTC,CASSLNRDRNSYEQYF
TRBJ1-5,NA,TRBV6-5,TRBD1,TGTGCCAGCAGTAGGGACAGGGGGTGGAATCAGCCCCAGCATTTT,CASSRDRGWNQPQHF
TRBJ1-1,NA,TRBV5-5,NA,TGTGCCAGCAGCTTGGCCTTGGGGTCAGGAGGGGAGAACACTGAAGCTTTCTTT,CASSLALGSGGENTEAFF
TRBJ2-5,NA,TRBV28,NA,TGTGCCAGCAGTTCCCCCGCCGCGGCAGGGAGGAGGGAGACCCAGTACTTC,CASSSPAAAGRRETQYF
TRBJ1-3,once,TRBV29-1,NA,TGCAGCGTTACCTACAGCTCTGGAAACACCATATATTTT,CSVTYSSGNTIYF
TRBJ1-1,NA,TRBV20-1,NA,TGCAGTGCTAGTATGGGGAGAAGAAACACTGAAGCTTTCTTT,CSASMGRRNTEAFF
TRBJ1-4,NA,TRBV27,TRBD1,TGTGCCAGCGCCCTGGACAGGGATGAAAAACTGCTTTTT,CASALDRDEKLLF
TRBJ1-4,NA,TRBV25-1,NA,TGTGCCAGCAGTTCGTACATCGCAACTAATGAAAAACTGTTTTTT,CASSSYIATNEKLFF
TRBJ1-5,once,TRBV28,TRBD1,TGTGCCAGCAGATCCCCGGACAGGGAATCTCAGCCCCAGCATTTT,CASRSPDRESQPQHF
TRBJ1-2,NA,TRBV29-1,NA,TGCAGCGTTGCCCAACAACAGGTTAACTATGGCTACACCTTC,CSVAQQQVNYGYTF
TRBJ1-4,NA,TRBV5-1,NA,TGCGCCAGCAGCTTGGGTGGGCAGACTAATGAAAAACTGCTTTTT,CASSLGGQTNEKLLF
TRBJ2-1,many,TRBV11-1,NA,TGTGCCAGCAGCTTTGACGGGTACAATGAGCAGTTCTTC,CASSFDGYNEQFF
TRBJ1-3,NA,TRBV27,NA,TGTGCCAGCAGGGCCGTCTCTGGAAACACCATATATTTT,CASRAVSGNTIYF
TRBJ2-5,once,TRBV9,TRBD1,TGTGCCAGCAGCGTACAGGGGGTACAGGAGACCCAGTACTTC,CASSVQGVQETQYF
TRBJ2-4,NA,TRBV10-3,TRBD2,TGTGCCATCAGTGAGTCCGGGGGGGGACTAAGAAACATTCAGTACTTC,CAISESGGGLRNIQYF
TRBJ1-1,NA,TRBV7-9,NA,TGTGCCAGCATCCGCTCGACCCCACAGGATGAAGAAGCTTTCTTT,CASIRSTPQDEEAFF
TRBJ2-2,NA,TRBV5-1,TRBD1,TGCGCCAGCAACTTCAAGGGGGCAACGAACACCGGGGAGCTGTTTTTT,CASNFKGATNTGELFF
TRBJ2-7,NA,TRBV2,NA,TGTGCCAGCAGTGGAACCGACGGGGATGGGGCCTACGAGCAGTACTTC,CASSGTDGDGAYEQYF
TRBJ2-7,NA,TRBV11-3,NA,TGTGCCAGCAGCTTAGGTGAGGAGCAGTACTTC,CASSLGEEQYF
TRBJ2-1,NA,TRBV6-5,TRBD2,TGTGCCAGCAGTTACTCGTCTAGCGGGATCCACAATGAGCAGTTCTTC,CASSYSSSGIHNEQFF
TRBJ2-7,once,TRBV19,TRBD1,TGTGCCAGTAGTGTAACAGGGGGCTCATCGGAGCAGTACTTC,CASSVTGGSSEQYF
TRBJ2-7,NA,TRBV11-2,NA,TGTGCCAGCAGCTTAGATCTAAGGCGGAGGCAGTACTTC,CASSLDLRRRQYF
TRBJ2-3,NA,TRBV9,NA,TGTGCCAGCAGCGCACCAACGAGTACTGGTACGCAGTATTTT,CASSAPTSTGTQYF
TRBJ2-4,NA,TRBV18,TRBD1,TGTGCCAGCTCATCCTACCCTTTCCGGGACAGGGGTAACATTCAGTACTTC,CASSSYPFRDRGNIQYF
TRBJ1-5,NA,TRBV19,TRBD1,TGTGCCAGTCGGGACAGGGAAAGATATCAGCCCCAGCATTTT,CASRDRERYQPQHF
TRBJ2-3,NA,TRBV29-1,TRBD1,TGCAGCAATAAAAAAGGGGGCCCTTCAGATACGCAGTATTTT,CSNKKGGPSDTQYF
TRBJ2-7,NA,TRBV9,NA,TGTGCCAGCAGCACCCGGGTCTACCCCTACGAGCAGTACTTC,CASSTRVYPYEQYF
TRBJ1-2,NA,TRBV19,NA,TGTGCCAGTAGTATCTTGACAGGCACCCCCAAAATTTTC,CASSILTGTPKIF
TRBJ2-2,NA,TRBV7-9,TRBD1,TGTGCCAGCAGCCCAGACAGGGTCGACACCGGGGAGCTGTTTTTT,CASSPDRVDTGELFF
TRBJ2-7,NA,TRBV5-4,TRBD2,TGTGCCAGCAGCGCGGCCAGCGGGATTCCCGAGCAGTACTTC,CASSAASGIPEQYF
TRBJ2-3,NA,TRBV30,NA,TGTGCCTGGACCCCCCTCACAGATACGCAGTATTTT,CAWTPLTDTQYF
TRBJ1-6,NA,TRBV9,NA,TGTGCCAGCAGCGTAGGCGAGGAGCATTCACCCCTCCACTTT,CASSVGEEHSPLHF
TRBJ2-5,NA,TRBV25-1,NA,TGTGCCAGCAGTAAGACGGGAAAAGAGACCCAGTACTTC,CASSKTGKETQYF
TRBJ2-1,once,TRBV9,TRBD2,TGTGCCAGCAGCGTAGCGGGCGGGGGGGCCTACAATGAGCAGTTCTTC,CASSVAGGGAYNEQFF
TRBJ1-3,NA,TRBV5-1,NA,TGCGCCAGCAGCTTGGACCCAGGGTTGGTAGGAAACACCATATATTTT,CASSLDPGLVGNTIYF
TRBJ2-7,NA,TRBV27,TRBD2,TGTGCCAGCCAACTAGCGGGTTCTTACGAGCAGTACTTC,CASQLAGSYEQYF
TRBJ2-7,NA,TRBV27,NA,TGTGCCAGCAGTTTAGTGCCCCCTAGGGACAATAGCGACGAGCAGTACTTC,CASSLVPPRDNSDEQYF
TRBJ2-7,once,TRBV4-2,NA,TGTGCCAGCAGCGGGATCACAGGGATCAAATACGAGCAGTACTTC,CASSGITGIKYEQYF
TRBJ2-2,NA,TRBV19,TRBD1,TGTGCCAGTAGTATCTCAATTCCCGGGACAGGGGGCGATTATGCCGGGGAGCTGTTTTTT,CASSISIPGTGGDYAGELFF
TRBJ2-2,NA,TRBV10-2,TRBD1,TGCGCCAGCAGTAGGACAGGCTCAACCGGGGAGCTGTTTTTT,CASSRTGSTGELFF
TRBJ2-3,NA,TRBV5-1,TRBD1,TGCGCCAGCAGCTTGGCGGACAGGGAAACAGATACGCAGTATTTT,CASSLADRETDTQYF